The rows below give T cell receptor beta chains drawn from one sample of a study of T cell clusters in autoimmune cytopenias. TCRdb reprocessed the multiplex PCR reads and reports one entry per CDR3 protein, with no DNA. Recorded for this sample: fewer than 4,500 distinct CDR3 sequences. The same data also contributed to another study, on T cell repertoires in aging, cancer and after chemotherapy.

The sequencing input was peripheral blood. The receptor set was obtained from a human donor in good health. The CDR3 runs from the conserved cysteine through the conserved F or W. Clone size is shown for a subset of rows, as once, few, many or a class of expanded clone.

>medium-sized|TRBJ1-1|TRBV29-1|11
CSVQTASEAFF
>medium-sized|TRBJ1-5|TRBV5-6|11
CASSLNQPQHF
>medium-sized|TRBJ2-2|TRBV6-5|15
CASSYSGGYTGELFF
>.|TRBJ1-6|TRBV11-3|16
CASSLGAGSYNSPLHF
>medium-sized|TRBJ2-6|TRBV15|18
CATSGRQGDRSGANVLTF
>.|TRBJ2-6|TRBV4-3|17
CASSQEGEGSGANVLTF
>medium-sized|TRBJ2-3|TRBV5-4|12
CATGGQTDTQYF
>.|TRBJ1-2|TRBV25-1|13
CATTGFGGYGYTF
>medium-sized|TRBJ2-6|TRBV6-1|15
CASSDLGSGANVLTF
>medium-sized|TRBJ2-7|TRBV7-9|17
CASSSTTQGDTYYEQYF
>medium-sized|TRBJ2-1|TRBV18|13
CASSLPGTNEQFF
>medium-sized|TRBJ2-6|TRBV6-2/TRBV6-3|15
CASSGTASGANVLTF
>.|TRBJ1-2|TRBV6-2/TRBV6-3|13
CASSLRDFYGYTF
>.|TRBJ2-1|TRBV6-1|16
CASSSQWDRAGNEQFF
>.|TRBJ2-5|TRBV24-1|13
CATSDFVGETQYF
>.|TRBJ1-3|TRBV2|14
CASSEAGSGNTIYF
>.|TRBJ2-5|TRBV5-4|16
CASSFPDRGRQETQYF
>medium-sized|TRBJ2-1|TRBV18|15
CASSPGGMGLMRQFF
>medium-sized|TRBJ1-3|TRBV13|15
CASSLRYNSGNTIYF
>medium-sized|TRBJ1-5|TRBV12-3/TRBV12-4|14
CASSPASGVGPQHF
>medium-sized|TRBJ1-2|TRBV20-1|13
CSARVGGANGYTF
>medium-sized|TRBJ2-1|TRBV6-5|12
CASSYGSGQEFF
>.|TRBJ1-2|TRBV6-1|14
CASSEDREDYGYTF
>medium-sized|TRBJ2-2|TRBV6-2/TRBV6-3|16
CASRVDRTAGTGELFF
>medium-sized|TRBJ1-3|TRBV6-5|15
CASSPLGTAGNTIYF
>large|TRBJ1-2|TRBV6-5|13
CASSSAGGYGYTF
>.|TRBJ2-1|TRBV12-3/TRBV12-4|14
CASSLAGEGLEQFF
>medium-sized|TRBJ1-1|TRBV29-1|12
CSVKGDSTEAFF
>medium-sized|TRBJ2-3|TRBV12-3/TRBV12-4|15
CASSLSFRATDTQYF
>medium-sized|TRBJ1-2|TRBV6-4|15
CASSEMAGGILGYTF
>.|TRBJ2-1|TRBV11-3|14
CASRTGTGGNEQFF
>medium-sized|TRBJ2-7|TRBV5-5|13
CASSLGRGNEQYF
>.|TRBJ1-5|TRBV27|17
CASSRLTTGGVGQPQHF
>medium-sized|TRBJ2-7|TRBV6-2/TRBV6-3|14
CASRPSGTGYEQYF
>medium-sized|TRBJ1-2|TRBV6-6|14
CASSQGGNNYGYTF
>medium-sized|TRBJ2-2|TRBV12-3/TRBV12-4|14
CASSESQGSGELFF
>medium-sized|TRBJ2-3|TRBV30|14
CAWRLGGPTNTQYF
>.|TRBJ1-4|TRBV4-3|15
CASSQAPRAGEKLFF
>medium-sized|TRBJ2-6|TRBV12-3/TRBV12-4|16
CASSAGQSQGANVLTF
>.|TRBJ2-1|TRBV14|18
CASSQEYSGRAVYNEQFF
>medium-sized|TRBJ1-3|TRBV19|13
CASSFLSGNTIYF
>medium-sized|TRBJ2-1|TRBV15|13
CATSRDRGGEQFF
>medium-sized|TRBJ2-7|TRBV19|14
CASSAGTGSYEQYF
>medium-sized|TRBJ2-3|TRBV5-1|14
CASSSSPGGDTQYF
>medium-sized|TRBJ1-3|TRBV7-2|15
CASSRQASSGNTIYF
>medium-sized|TRBJ1-4|TRBV7-9|12
CASSRRNEKLFF
>medium-sized|TRBJ1-2|TRBV18|15
CASSPADGQGHGYTF